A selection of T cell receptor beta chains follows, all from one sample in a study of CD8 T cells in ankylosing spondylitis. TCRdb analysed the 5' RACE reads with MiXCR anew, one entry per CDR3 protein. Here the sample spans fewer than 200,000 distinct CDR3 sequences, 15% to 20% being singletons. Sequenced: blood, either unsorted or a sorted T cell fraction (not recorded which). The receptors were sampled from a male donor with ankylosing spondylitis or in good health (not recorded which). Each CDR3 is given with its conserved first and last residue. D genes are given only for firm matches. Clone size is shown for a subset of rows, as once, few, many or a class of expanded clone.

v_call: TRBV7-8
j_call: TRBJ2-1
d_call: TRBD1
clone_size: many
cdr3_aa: CASSPRTGSYNEQFF
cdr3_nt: TGTGCCAGCAGCCCGAGGACAGGCTCCTACAATGAGCAGTTCTTC

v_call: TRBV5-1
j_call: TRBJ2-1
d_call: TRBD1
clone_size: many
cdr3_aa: CASQVIYRGNNEQFF
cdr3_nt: TGCGCCAGCCAGGTTATCTACAGGGGGAACAATGAGCAGTTCTTC

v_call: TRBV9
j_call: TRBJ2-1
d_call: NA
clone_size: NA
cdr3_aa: CASSWTPLDEQFF
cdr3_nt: TGTGCCAGCAGCTGGACTCCCCTCGATGAGCAGTTCTTC

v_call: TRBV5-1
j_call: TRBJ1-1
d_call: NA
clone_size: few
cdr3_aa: CASSLAWGSTEAFF
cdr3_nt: TGCGCCAGCAGCTTGGCTTGGGGGTCGACTGAAGCTTTCTTT

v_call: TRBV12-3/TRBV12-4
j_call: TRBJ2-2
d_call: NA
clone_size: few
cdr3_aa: CASSLAQRNTGELFF
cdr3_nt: TGTGCCAGCAGTTTAGCACAGAGAAACACCGGGGAGCTGTTTTTT

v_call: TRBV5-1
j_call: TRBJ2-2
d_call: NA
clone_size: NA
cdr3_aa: CASSLAASVTGELFF
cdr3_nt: TGCGCCAGCAGCTTGGCCGCCAGTGTAACCGGGGAGCTGTTTTTT

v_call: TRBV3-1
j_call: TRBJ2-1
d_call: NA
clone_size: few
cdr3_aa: CASSQANLAVF
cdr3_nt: TGTGCCAGCAGCCAAGCAAACCTGGCGGTCTTC

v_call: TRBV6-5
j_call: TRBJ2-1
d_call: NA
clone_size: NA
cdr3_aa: CASSYSGPSSFYNEQFF
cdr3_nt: TGTGCCAGCAGTTACTCTGGGCCTTCCTCCTTCTACAATGAGCAGTTCTTC

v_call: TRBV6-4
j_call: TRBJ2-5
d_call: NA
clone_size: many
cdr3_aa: CARPLGETQYF
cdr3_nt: TGTGCCAGGCCGTTAGGGGAGACCCAGTACTTC

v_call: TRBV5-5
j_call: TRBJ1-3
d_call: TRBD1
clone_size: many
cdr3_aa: CASSQGTDGNTIYF
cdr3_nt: TGTGCCAGCAGCCAAGGGACAGATGGAAACACCATATATTTT

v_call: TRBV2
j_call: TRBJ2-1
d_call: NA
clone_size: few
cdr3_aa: CASSAVPRRNEQFF
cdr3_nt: TGTGCCAGCAGTGCGGTCCCCCGGCGGAATGAGCAGTTCTTC

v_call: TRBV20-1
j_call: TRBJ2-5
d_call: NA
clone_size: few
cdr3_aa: CSARPGIIRVETQYF
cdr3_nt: TGCAGTGCTAGGCCAGGGATTATCCGGGTGGAGACCCAGTACTTC

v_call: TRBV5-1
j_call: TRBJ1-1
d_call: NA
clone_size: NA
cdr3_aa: CASSLAAVGSGPEAFF
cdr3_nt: TGCGCCAGCAGCTTGGCCGCGGTGGGGTCGGGGCCTGAAGCTTTCTTT

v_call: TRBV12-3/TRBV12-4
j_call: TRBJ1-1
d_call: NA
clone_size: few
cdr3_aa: CASSLRENTEAFF
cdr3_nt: TGTGCCAGCAGTTTAAGGGAGAACACTGAAGCTTTCTTT

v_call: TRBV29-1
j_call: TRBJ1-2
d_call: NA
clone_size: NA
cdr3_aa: CSVEEGGNYGYTF
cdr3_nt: TGCAGCGTTGAAGAAGGTGGGAACTATGGCTACACCTTC

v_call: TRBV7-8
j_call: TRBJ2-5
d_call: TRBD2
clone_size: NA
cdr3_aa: CASSLTRWTSGQETQYF
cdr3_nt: TGTGCCAGCAGCTTAACCCGGTGGACTAGCGGTCAAGAGACCCAGTACTTC